This is a list of T cell receptor beta chains from one sample in a study of T cell responses to AZD1222 COVID-19 vaccine. Produced via immunoSEQ multiplex PCR; TCRdb's table is partial and in-frame only. The sample holds more than 85,000 clones, roughly 90% seen once. Sequenced here: peripheral blood, sampled 28 days after the second AZD1222 dose. These receptors all stem from an adult who received the AZD1222 COVID-19 vaccine. The CDR3 runs from the conserved cysteine through the conserved F or W. A D gene is named only where the DNA matches it firmly. Size values are once, few and many counts, or a class for expanded clones, and some rows have none.

clone_size j_call v_call d_call cdr3_nt cdr3_aa
- TRBJ2-2 TRBV30 TRBD2 TGTGCCTGGACACGACTAGCGGGATTCGGGGAGCTGTTTTTT CAWTRLAGFGELFF
medium-sized TRBJ1-2 TRBV6-5 TRBD1 TGTGCCAGCAGTTACTCTAGGACAGGGGGTGGATATGGCTACACCTTC CASSYSRTGGGYGYTF
- TRBJ1-1 TRBV6-5 - TGTGCCAGCAGTCTACAGGGAGGTCTAGCTTTCTTT CASSLQGGLAFF
- TRBJ2-1 TRBV11-3 - TGTGCCAGCAGCTTAGAGAGCCGAGACAATGAGCAGTTCTTC CASSLESRDNEQFF
- TRBJ1-6 TRBV3-1/TRBV3-2 - TGTGCCAGCAGCCAATATGGGGCGCTTAATTCACCCCTCCACTTT CASSQYGALNSPLHF
- TRBJ2-1 TRBV10-3 TRBD1 TGTGCCATCAACGTAGGGGGCGGCTACAATGAGCAGTTCTTC CAINVGGGYNEQFF
- TRBJ1-5 TRBV4-1 TRBD1 TGCGCCAGCAGCCCGGGGACAGCTAATCAGCCCCAGCATTTT CASSPGTANQPQHF
- TRBJ2-6 TRBV7-2 - TGTGCCAGCAGCTTACGCAGGGCCGGGGCCAACGTCCTGACTTTC CASSLRRAGANVLTF
- TRBJ2-3 TRBV27 TRBD2 TGTGCCAGCGGAACAAGGATCGGACTAGCGGGAGTTTGGGATACGCAGTATTTT CASGTRIGLAGVWDTQYF
- TRBJ1-5 TRBV18 TRBD1 TGTGCCAGCTCAGGGCAGGGGGAATTCCAGCCCCAGCATTTT CASSGQGEFQPQHF
- TRBJ1-1 TRBV7-2 - TGTGCCAGCAGCTCCCCAAGGGCTACTGAAGCTTTCTTT CASSSPRATEAFF
once TRBJ1-3 TRBV1 - TGCACCAGCAGAGTGAGGGGAGAATACACCATATATTTT CTSRVRGEYTIYF
- TRBJ1-6 TRBV18 - TGTGCCAGCTCACCGGGGGAGGGAACTTCACCCCTCCACTTT CASSPGEGTSPLHF
- TRBJ2-3 TRBV6-5 TRBD1 TGTGCCAGCAGTTACGGACAGGCAGATACGCAGTATTTT CASSYGQADTQYF
once TRBJ2-4 TRBV10-3 - TGTGCCATCAGTGAGGGCAGGGTCAGTGGCCTTCAGTACTTC CAISEGRVSGLQYF
- TRBJ1-6 TRBV9 TRBD1 TGTGCCAGCAGCGCGGGACAGGGATTAGCGTCACCCCTCCACTTT CASSAGQGLASPLHF
- TRBJ1-1 TRBV7-9 - TGTGCCAGCAGCCATCCCCCAGGGAACACTGAAGCTTTCTTT CASSHPPGNTEAFF
- TRBJ1-3 TRBV30 TRBD1 TGTGCCTGGAGCCACCTACAGGGGAATACTGGAAACACCATATATTTT CAWSHLQGNTGNTIYF
- TRBJ1-1 TRBV12-3/TRBV12-4 - TGTGCCAGCAGTTTTTTACGAAACACTGAAGCTTTCTTT CASSFLRNTEAFF
- TRBJ2-5 TRBV10-3 - TGTGCCATCAGTGAGTTCGACAGGGAGGGGACCCAGTACTTC CAISEFDREGTQYF
once TRBJ2-1 TRBV15 TRBD2 TGTGCCACCGCGGAGGGACTAGATGCGATGAGCTCCTACAATGAGCAGTTCTTC CATAEGLDAMSSYNEQFF
- TRBJ2-5 TRBV27 - TGTGCCAGCAGTTTAAGACAGTTCCAAGAGACCCAGTACTTC CASSLRQFQETQYF
- TRBJ2-3 TRBV6-4 - TGTGCCAGCAGTGACCGAGGAGGATGGGGATGGGGCACAGATACGCAGTATTTT CASSDRGGWGWGTDTQYF
- TRBJ2-3 TRBV5-1 - TGCGCCAGCAGCTTCCCCGGGACTTCTACCGGCACAGATACGCAGTATTTT CASSFPGTSTGTDTQYF
once TRBJ2-1 TRBV9 TRBD2 TGTGCCAGCAGCGTGCCCAGCGGGAGGGCCCTAACCACAAATGAGCAGTTCTTC CASSVPSGRALTTNEQFF
- TRBJ2-7 TRBV20-1 - TGCAGTGCTAGTGGGGCTAGCGACTCCTACGAGCAGTACTTC CSASGASDSYEQYF
few TRBJ2-2 TRBV11-3 - TGTGCCAGCAGCTTAGAGGGCCGCGGGGAGCTGTTTTTT CASSLEGRGELFF
once TRBJ1-1 TRBV11-2 TRBD1 TGTGCCAGCAGCCGAAATACAGGGGTGGCTGAAGCTTTCTTT CASSRNTGVAEAFF
- TRBJ2-2 TRBV29-1 TRBD1 TGCACCTTCCCCACAGGGGCGACCAAGAACACCGGGGAGCTGTTTTTT CTFPTGATKNTGELFF
- TRBJ1-2 TRBV12-3/TRBV12-4 - TGTGCCAGCACCGAGGAGCGGGATGGCTACACCTTC CASTEERDGYTF
once TRBJ1-6 TRBV4-1 - TGCGCCAGCAGCCCCCTGGGAGGGGGGCCACTGGGTACCCTCCACTTT CASSPLGGGPLGTLHF
- TRBJ2-3 TRBV2 - TGTGCCAGCAACATGGAACGCACAGATACGCAGTATTTT CASNMERTDTQYF
- TRBJ1-2 TRBV14 - TGTGCCAGCAGTTACGCGGGGTTCGGGGGCTACACCTTC CASSYAGFGGYTF
- TRBJ2-7 TRBV28 - TGTGCCAGCAGTTTATCCCCCTACGAGCAGTACTTC CASSLSPYEQYF
- TRBJ2-7 TRBV7-9 TRBD2 TGTGCCAGCACCCTCAGAGGGGCTAGCGGGGCCTACGAGCAGTACTTC CASTLRGASGAYEQYF
- TRBJ2-1 TRBV3-1/TRBV3-2 TRBD2 TGTGCCAGCAGCCAAGAGTACCTAGCGGGAGGGCCGAATTATGAGCAGTTCTTC CASSQEYLAGGPNYEQFF
- TRBJ2-1 TRBV5-6 - TGTGCCAGCACCCTGATGGGCAGGGGATCCTACAATGAGCAGTTCTTC CASTLMGRGSYNEQFF
- TRBJ1-5 TRBV5-4 TRBD1 TGTGCCAGCAGCTTGAAGGGGGCGACCAATCAGCCCCAGCATTTT CASSLKGATNQPQHF
- TRBJ1-6 TRBV19 - TGTGCCAGTTCACCGGTGGACACTGATAATTCACCCCTCCACTTT CASSPVDTDNSPLHF
few TRBJ2-3 TRBV29-1 TRBD1 TGCAGCGGTAATACAGGGGGCACAGATACGCAGTATTTT CSGNTGGTDTQYF
- TRBJ1-5 TRBV30 - TGTGCCTGGAGTCCCGTCGGACGGAATAATCAGCCCCAGCATTTT CAWSPVGRNNQPQHF
- TRBJ2-1 TRBV21-1 - TGTGCCAGCAGCGACGGGAGGAACCGCCCGAATGAGCAGTTCTTC CASSDGRNRPNEQFF
- TRBJ2-3 TRBV29-1 TRBD1 TGCAGCACTGGGACAGGGGCCACAGATACGCAGTATTTT CSTGTGATDTQYF
- TRBJ2-2 TRBV4-1 - TGCGCCAGCAGCCAAGGGGGGACCGGGGAGCTGTTTTTT CASSQGGTGELFF
medium-sized TRBJ1-6 TRBV13 TRBD1 TGTGCCAGCAGCTGGGGAACAGGGGATAATTCACCCCTCCACTTT CASSWGTGDNSPLHF
- TRBJ1-4 TRBV18 TRBD1 TGTGCCAGCTCACCACGGGGGGACAGTAATGAAAAACTGTTTTTT CASSPRGDSNEKLFF
- TRBJ2-1 TRBV5-1 - TGCGCCAGCAGCTTGTTAGACGACCCTGGGTATGAGCAGTTCTTC CASSLLDDPGYEQFF
- TRBJ1-5 TRBV6-2/TRBV6-3 - TGTGCCAGCAGTACGATCAGTCGGTTCGGGGTCCTTAGCAATCAGCCCCAGCATTTT CASSTISRFGVLSNQPQHF
- TRBJ2-1 TRBV18 - TGTGCCAGCTCACCTTGGCGCGGGGATCAGGGGGTAAACTACAATGAGCAGTTCTTC CASSPWRGDQGVNYNEQFF
- TRBJ1-1 TRBV9 - TGTGCCAGCAGCGCACGGGGGTCTGGGGCTGAAGCTTTCTTT CASSARGSGAEAFF
few TRBJ1-1 TRBV12-3/TRBV12-4 - TGTGCCAGCAGTTTGGCGGGAGTGGAATCAGCTTTCTTT CASSLAGVESAFF
- TRBJ2-7 TRBV29-1 - TGCAGCGTTGGGGGGGCTGGTGAGCAGTACTTC CSVGGAGEQYF
- TRBJ2-3 TRBV5-1 - TGCGCCAGCAGCTTGGGCGGGCCCACAGATACGCAGTATTTT CASSLGGPTDTQYF